What follows are 5 T cell receptor beta chains derived from one specimen sequenced in a study of cytomegalovirus exposure and HLA in healthy donors. 13 Jbeta primers and 60 Vbeta primers were used for the PCR. Repertoires were generated with immunoSEQ multiplex PCR, while TCRdb's copy carries only in-frame clones and drops some. The sample records around 100,000 clones, 82% being singletons. Input material: PBMCs. The receptor source for this set is a man in his thirties or forties in good health and CMV-seropositive.

This clone was recorded a few times. Here the CDR3 reads CAILGGIDNEQFF. The CDR3 nucleotides read TGTGCCATACTCGGGGGTATTGACAATGAGCAGTTCTTC. The chain recombines TRBV15 with TRBJ2-1, with D perhaps matching TRBD2 (6 bases). Germline CDR1 reads LNHNV; CDR2 reads YYDKDF (reference sequence). The V end was cut by 10 bases, the J end by 5 bases, with 15 bases between. The CDR3 consists of 13 residues.

CDR3 loop: CASSPGQGVDEAFF. The DNA for the CDR3 is TGTGCCAGTAGTCCAGGACAGGGGGTAGATGAAGCTTTCTTT. This chain uses TRBV19 with TRBJ1-1; 10 bases agree with TRBD1. CDR1 LNHDA and CDR2 SQIVND come from the germline V gene (reference sequence). This CDR3 is 14 amino acids long. The V segment lost 5 bases and the J segment 7 bases; nucleotides outside the gene matches: 7.

Only one count was recorded for this clone. This rearrangement joins TRBV15 to TRBJ1-3; 10 bases line up with TRBD1. The germline CDR1 and CDR2 sequences are LNHNV and YYDKDF (reference sequence). CDR3 length: 16 amino acids. V gave up 1 base and J gave up 4 bases; unmatched junction bases: 4. CDR3 region: CATSRGDRGSGNTIYF. CDR3 in DNA: TGTGCCACCAGCAGAGGGGACAGGGGATCGGGAAACACCATATATTTT.

Here the CDR3 reads CASSFSGSEPQHF. The CDR3 nucleotides read TGTGCCAGCAGCTTCAGCGGGTCTGAACCCCAGCATTTT. This chain uses TRBV7-2 with TRBJ1-5; no clear D. Germline lookup yields CDR1 SGHTA and CDR2 FQGNSA. This CDR3 is built from 13 residues. The ends were cut back, 3 bases at V and 10 bases at J, with 13 bases in the middle. The complete variable domain, with remaining parts taken from reference TRBV7-2 and TRBJ1-5, reads GAGVSQSPSNKVTEKGKDVELRCDPISGHTALYWYRQSLGQGLEFLIYFQGNSAPDKSGLPSDRFSAERTGGSVSTLTIQRTQQEDSAVYLCASSFSGSEPQHFGDGTRLSIL.

The gene calls are TRBV19 and TRBJ2-7, with 7 bases fitting TRBD1. V trimming: 5 bases; J trimming: 3 bases; junction bases outside the gene matches: 1. The germline gives CDR1 LNHDA, CDR2 SQIVND (reference sequence). This CDR3 has 12 residues. CDR3 amino acids: CASSDRDYEQYF. CDR3 nucleotide sequence: TGTGCCAGTAGTGACAGGGACTACGAGCAGTACTTC.